Each of the 11 T cell receptor beta chains below was sequenced from the same sample in a study of cytomegalovirus exposure and HLA in healthy donors (dated by TCRdb to 2016 to 2017). The library was built by means of the immunoSEQ multiplex PCR assay. The multiplex PCR relied on a mix of 60 forward primers for TCR Vbeta segments and 13 reverse primers for TCR Jbeta segments. The source is immuneACCESS, and TCRdb retained only in-frame sequences with V and J called. Part of the clones is not carried over; for the studies checked, unresolved V genes explain less than half of this, and the remainder is unexplained. This sample lists around 140,000 clones; more than 75% were detected once. Approximately 1.8% of the sample comes from the top ten. Sequencing used PBMCs. The source is a man aged 40-50 years in good health and CMV-seronegative.

V gene TRBV5-6 combines with J gene TRBJ2-1; no definite D call. V gave up 1 base and J gave up 9 bases, with 14 bases separating them. CDR3 size: 14 residues. Germline CDR1 is SGHDT and CDR2 is YYEEEE. CDR3 coding DNA: TGTGCCAGCAGCTTGCGGAGCCGCATGGGTGAGCAGTTCTTC. It encodes CASSLRSRMGEQFF.

The rearrangement uses TRBV29-1 and TRBJ2-7; TRBD1 matches at 9 bases. Trimming took 4 bases from V and 0 from J; bases not matched to a gene: 4. Germline lookup yields CDR1 SQVTM and CDR2 ANQGSEA. The CDR3 length is 14 residues. CDR3 loop: CSVAGGQGSYEQYF. DNA of the CDR3: TGCAGCGTTGCCGGGGGACAGGGCTCCTACGAGCAGTACTTC.

The chain links TRBV5-1 to TRBJ2-6; maybe TRBD1 (6 bases). Trimming stripped 3 bases from V and 4 bases from J, with 14 bases between. This CDR3 has 16 amino acids. The V gene's germline CDR1 is SGHRS and CDR2 YFSETQ. The chain's CDR3 is CASSSGDLAGANVLTF. The CDR3 coding sequence is TGCGCCAGCAGCTCAGGGGATTTGGCCGGGGCCAACGTCCTGACTTTC.

The chain is built from TRBV7-9 and TRBJ2-1; TRBD2 agrees at 9 bases. Germline values: CDR1 SEHNR, CDR2 FQNEAQ (reference sequence). This CDR3 has 16 residues. The ends lost 1 base at V and 6 bases at J; junction bases unmatched: 7. CDR3 coding DNA: TGTGCCAGCAGCTTAGTGGGGCTAGCGGGGATCAATGAGCAGTTCTTC. The encoded protein is CASSLVGLAGINEQFF.

The chain combines TRBV2 with TRBJ1-3; D call uncertain. CDR3 size: 14 residues. The V gene lost 2 bases and the J gene lost 4 bases, with 9 bases spanning the gap. The V gene's germline CDR1 is SNHLY and CDR2 FYNNEI. Here the CDR3 reads CASSEWSSGNTIYF. CDR3 in DNA: TGTGCCAGCAGTGAATGGAGTTCAGGAAACACCATATATTTT.

The DNA for the CDR3 is TGTGCCAGCAGTGAATATCTAACGGGACAGGGCTACGAGCAGTACTTC. It codes for CASSEYLTGQGYEQYF. J is TRBJ2-7 and V is TRBV25-1; TRBD1 aligns across 9 bases. CDR3 length equals 16 residues. Per germline, CDR1 MGHDK and CDR2 SYGVNS. Trimming removed 0 bases from V and 3 bases from J; junction bases left unmatched: 6.

The rearrangement links TRBV4-2 to TRBJ2-4; 7 bases are shared with TRBD1. CDR1 LGHNA and CDR2 YNFKEQ come from the germline V gene. The CDR3 is 18 residues long. The V and J ends lost 3 bases and 7 bases, in that order; junction bases with no gene match: 18. The CDR3 bases are TGTGCCAGCAGCCATGAATTCATAACAGGGGACGGTGGGAACATTCAGTACTTC. Translating gives CASSHEFITGDGGNIQYF.

The V gene is TRBV2, the J gene TRBJ2-2; tentative D call: TRBD1 (6 bases). This CDR3 has 14 residues. Germline V gene lookup returns CDR1 SNHLY and CDR2 FYNNEI. Trimming cost V 4 bases and J 3 bases, with 9 bases left between them. The CDR3 here is CASSVDRYTGELFF. The CDR3 DNA is TGTGCCAGCAGTGTAGACAGGTACACCGGGGAGCTGTTTTTT. The complete variable domain, with remaining parts taken from reference TRBV2 and TRBJ2-2, reads EPEVTQTPSHQVTQMGQEVILRCVPISNHLYFYWYRQILGQKVEFLVSFYNNEISEKSEIFDDQFSVERPDGSNFTLKIRSTKLEDSAMYFCASSVDRYTGELFFGEGSRLTVL.

The chain is built from TRBV14 and TRBJ2-1, with TRBD2 matching over 7 bases. V lost 0 bases to trimming and J lost 3 bases; unmatched junction nucleotides: 5. Germline V CDR1 and CDR2: SGHDN, FVKESK. This CDR3 spans 16 amino acids. CDR3 loop: CASSQDPAGSYNEQFF. CDR3 in DNA: TGTGCCAGCAGCCAAGATCCAGCGGGAAGCTACAATGAGCAGTTCTTC. The variable domain in full, with the rest retrieved from reference TRBV14 and TRBJ2-1, is EAGVTQFPSHSVIEKGQTVTLRCDPISGHDNLYWYRRVMGKEIKFLLHFVKESKQDESGMPNNRFLAERTGGTYSTLKVQPAELEDSGVYFCASSQDPAGSYNEQFFGPGTRLTVL.

The rearrangement uses TRBV4-1 and TRBJ2-3; D perhaps matches TRBD2 (5 bases). Germline V CDR1 and CDR2: MGHRA, YSYEKL. Between the trimmed V and J ends, which lost 0 bases and 4 bases, there was a span of 8 bases. This CDR3 is 14 amino acids long. This CDR3 is CASSQDQRADTQYF. The DNA of the CDR3 is TGCGCCAGCAGCCAAGATCAGAGGGCAGATACGCAGTATTTT.

The chain couples TRBV4-1 to TRBJ1-2, with D possibly TRBD1 on 5 matching bases. Trimming took 1 base from V and 5 from J, leaving 17 bases between them. The CDR3 sequence is 16 residues long. The germline CDR1 and CDR2 sequences are MGHRA and YSYEKL. In DNA, the CDR3 is TGCGCCAGCAGCCAAGTAAACCCCGGGACTGGATATGGCTACACCTTC. This gives the protein CASSQVNPGTGYGYTF.